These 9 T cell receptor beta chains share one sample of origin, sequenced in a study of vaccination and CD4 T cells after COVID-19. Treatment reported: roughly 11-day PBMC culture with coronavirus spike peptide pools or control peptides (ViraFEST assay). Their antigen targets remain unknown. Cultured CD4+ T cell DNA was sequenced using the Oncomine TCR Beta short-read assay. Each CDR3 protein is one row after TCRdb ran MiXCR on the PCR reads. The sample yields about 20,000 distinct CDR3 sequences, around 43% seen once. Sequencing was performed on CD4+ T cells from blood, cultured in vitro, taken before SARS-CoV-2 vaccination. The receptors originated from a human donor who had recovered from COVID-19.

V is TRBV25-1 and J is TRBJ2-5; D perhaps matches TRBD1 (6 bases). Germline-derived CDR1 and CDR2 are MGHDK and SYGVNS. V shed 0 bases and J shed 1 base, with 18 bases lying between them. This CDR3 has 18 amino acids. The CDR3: CASSEYPPRQVLQETQYF. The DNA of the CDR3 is TGTGCCAGCAGTGAATACCCACCAAGACAGGTTCTCCAAGAGACCCAGTACTTC.

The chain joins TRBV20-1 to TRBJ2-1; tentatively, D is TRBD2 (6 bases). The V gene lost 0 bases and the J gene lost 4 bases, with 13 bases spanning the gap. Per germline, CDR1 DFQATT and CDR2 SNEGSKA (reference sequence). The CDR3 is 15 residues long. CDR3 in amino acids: CSARDGGRGYNEQFF. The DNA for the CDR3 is TGCAGTGCTAGAGATGGAGGACGGGGGTACAATGAGCAGTTCTTC.

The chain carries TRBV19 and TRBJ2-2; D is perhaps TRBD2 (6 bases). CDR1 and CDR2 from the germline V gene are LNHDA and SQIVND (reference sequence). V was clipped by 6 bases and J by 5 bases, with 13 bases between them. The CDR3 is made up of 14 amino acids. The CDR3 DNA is TGTGCCAGTAGATTCGGGGGACGGACCGGGGAGCTGTTTTTT. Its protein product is CASRFGGRTGELFF.

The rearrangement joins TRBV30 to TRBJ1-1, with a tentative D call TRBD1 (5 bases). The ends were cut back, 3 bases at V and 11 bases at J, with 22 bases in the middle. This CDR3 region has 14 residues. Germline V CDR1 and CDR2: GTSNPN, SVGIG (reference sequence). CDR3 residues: CAWRGQYGASLAFF. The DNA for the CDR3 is TGTGCCTGGAGGGGGCAGTACGGGGCTTCTTTGGCTTTCTTT.

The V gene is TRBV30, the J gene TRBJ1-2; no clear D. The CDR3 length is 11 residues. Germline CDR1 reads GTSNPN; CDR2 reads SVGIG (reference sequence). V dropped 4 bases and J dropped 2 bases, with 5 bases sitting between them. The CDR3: CAWTVNYGYTF. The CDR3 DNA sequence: TGTGCCTGGACAGTAAACTATGGCTACACCTTC.

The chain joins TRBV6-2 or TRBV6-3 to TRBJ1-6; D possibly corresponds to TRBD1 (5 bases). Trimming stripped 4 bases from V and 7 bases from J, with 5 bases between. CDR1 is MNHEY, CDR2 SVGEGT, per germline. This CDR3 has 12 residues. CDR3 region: CASSWGNSPLHF. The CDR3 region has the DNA TGTGCCAGCAGTTGGGGGAATTCACCCCTCCACTTT.

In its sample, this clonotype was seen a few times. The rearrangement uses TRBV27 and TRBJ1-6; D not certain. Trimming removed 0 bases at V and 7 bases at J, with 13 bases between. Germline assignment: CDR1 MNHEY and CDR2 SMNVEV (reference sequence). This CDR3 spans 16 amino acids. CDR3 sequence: CASSLSQRLGNSPLHF. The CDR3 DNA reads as TGTGCCAGCAGTTTATCTCAGCGGCTGGGGAATTCACCCCTCCACTTT.

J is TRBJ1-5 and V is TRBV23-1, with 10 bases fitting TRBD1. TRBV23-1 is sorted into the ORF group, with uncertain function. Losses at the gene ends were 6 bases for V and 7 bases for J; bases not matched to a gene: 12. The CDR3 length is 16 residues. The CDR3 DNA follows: TGCGCCAGCAGCCGACCCCCGGGACAGGGGCGACAGCCCCAGCATTTT. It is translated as CASSRPPGQGRQPQHF.

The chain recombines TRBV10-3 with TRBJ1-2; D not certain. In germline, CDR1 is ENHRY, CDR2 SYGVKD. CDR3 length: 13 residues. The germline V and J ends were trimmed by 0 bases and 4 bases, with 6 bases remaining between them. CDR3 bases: TGTGCCATCAGTGAGTCGAGGATCTATGGCTACACCTTC. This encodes CAISESRIYGYTF.